The clone carrying this TCR beta chain is a singleton in its sample. The target antigen is unknown. The data are from a study of response to subunit inactivated influenza vaccine. TCRdb re-derived calls from the RT-PCR reads in MiXCR, one entry per CDR3 protein. The sample records 530,000 or so distinct CDR3 sequences, about 25% being singletons. General study results and limits: That few new T cells are recruited by each seasonal influenza vaccination was the authors' suggestion.

Trimming cost V 3 bases and J 6 bases, with 17 bases left between them. CDR1 is SQVTM and CDR2 is ANQGSEA in the germline V gene. The CDR3 contains 14 residues. The chain is built from TRBV29-1 and TRBJ2-5; tentatively, D is TRBD1 (6 bases). This receptor was identified in a man aged 50-60 years who received an inactivated influenza vaccine. The input for sequencing was CD4+ T cells sorted from PBMCs, taken approximately 5 days after vaccination. The CDR3 protein is CSVDSQGTSKTQYF. The CDR3 DNA is TGCAGCGTTGATTCCCAGGGGACCTCGAAGACCCAGTACTTC.